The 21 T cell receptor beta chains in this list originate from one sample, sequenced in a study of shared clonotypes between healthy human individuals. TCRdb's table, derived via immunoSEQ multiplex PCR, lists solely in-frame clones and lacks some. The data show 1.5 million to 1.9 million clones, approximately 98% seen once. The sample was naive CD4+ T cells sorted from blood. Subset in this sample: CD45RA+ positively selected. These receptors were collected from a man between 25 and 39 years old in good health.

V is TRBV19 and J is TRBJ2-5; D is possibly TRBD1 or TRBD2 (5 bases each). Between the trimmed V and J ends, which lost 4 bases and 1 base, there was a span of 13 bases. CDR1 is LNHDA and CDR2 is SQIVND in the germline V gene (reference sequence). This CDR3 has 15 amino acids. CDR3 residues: CASSSIGTTQETQYF. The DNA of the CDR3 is TGTGCCAGTAGTAGTATCGGGACCACCCAAGAGACCCAGTACTTC. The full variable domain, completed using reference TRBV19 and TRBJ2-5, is DGGITQSPKYLFRKEGQNVTLSCEQNLNHDAMYWYRQDPGQGLRLIYYSQIVNDFQKGDIAEGYSVSREKKESFPLTVTSAQKNPTAFYLCASSSIGTTQETQYFGPGTRLLVL.

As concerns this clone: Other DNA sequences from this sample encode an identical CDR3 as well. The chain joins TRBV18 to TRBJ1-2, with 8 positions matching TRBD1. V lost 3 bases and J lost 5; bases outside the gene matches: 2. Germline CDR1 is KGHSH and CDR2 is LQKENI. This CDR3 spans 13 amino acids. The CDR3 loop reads CASSPDRVYGYTF. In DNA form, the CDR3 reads TGTGCCAGCTCACCGGACAGGGTGTATGGCTACACCTTC.

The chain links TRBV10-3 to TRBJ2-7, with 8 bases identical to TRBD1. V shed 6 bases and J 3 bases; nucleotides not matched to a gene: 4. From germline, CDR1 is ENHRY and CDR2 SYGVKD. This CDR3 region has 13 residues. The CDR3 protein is CAIRDREFYEQYF. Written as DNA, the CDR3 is TGTGCCATCAGGGACAGGGAATTCTACGAGCAGTACTTC.

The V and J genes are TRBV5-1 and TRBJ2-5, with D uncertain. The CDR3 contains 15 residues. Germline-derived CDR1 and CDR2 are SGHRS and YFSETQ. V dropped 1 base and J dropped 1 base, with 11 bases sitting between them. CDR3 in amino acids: CASSLSNSLQETQYF. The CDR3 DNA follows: TGCGCCAGCAGCTTGAGTAACAGCCTCCAAGAGACCCAGTACTTC.

The CDR3 region has the DNA TGTGCCAGCAGTTATTACCCGGGACAGGGGGGTGACTATGGCTACACCTTC. This codes for CASSYYPGQGGDYGYTF. The rearrangement joins TRBV2 to TRBJ1-2; 11 bases fit TRBD1. The CDR3 has 17 residues. CDR1 is SNHLY, CDR2 FYNNEI, per germline. With V trimmed by 5 bases and J by 3 bases, 11 bases remained unmatched.

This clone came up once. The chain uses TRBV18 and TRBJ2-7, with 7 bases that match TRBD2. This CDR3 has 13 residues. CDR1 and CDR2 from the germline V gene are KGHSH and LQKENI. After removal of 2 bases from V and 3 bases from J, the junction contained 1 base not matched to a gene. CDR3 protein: CASSPSGDYEQYF. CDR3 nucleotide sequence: TGTGCCAGCTCACCAAGCGGGGACTACGAGCAGTACTTC.

The CDR3 sequence: CASSRDRGNNEQFF. DNA of the CDR3: TGTGCCAGTAGTAGGGACAGGGGGAACAATGAGCAGTTCTTC. The V call is TRBV19, the J call TRBJ2-1, with 11 bases fitting TRBD1. V gave up 4 bases and J gave up 5 bases; unmatched junction bases: 1. The CDR3 spans 14 residues. The germline V gene has CDR1 LNHDA and CDR2 SQIVND (reference sequence). The variable domain in full, completed from reference TRBV19 and TRBJ2-1, reads DGGITQSPKYLFRKEGQNVTLSCEQNLNHDAMYWYRQDPGQGLRLIYYSQIVNDFQKGDIAEGYSVSREKKESFPLTVTSAQKNPTAFYLCASSRDRGNNEQFFGPGTRLTVL.

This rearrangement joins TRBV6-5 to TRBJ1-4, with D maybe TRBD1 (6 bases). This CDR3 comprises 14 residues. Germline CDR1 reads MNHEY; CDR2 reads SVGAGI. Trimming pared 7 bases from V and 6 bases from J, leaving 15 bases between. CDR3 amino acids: CASKNRAGDEKLFF. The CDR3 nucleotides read TGTGCCAGCAAAAACCGGGCAGGGGATGAAAAACTGTTTTTT.

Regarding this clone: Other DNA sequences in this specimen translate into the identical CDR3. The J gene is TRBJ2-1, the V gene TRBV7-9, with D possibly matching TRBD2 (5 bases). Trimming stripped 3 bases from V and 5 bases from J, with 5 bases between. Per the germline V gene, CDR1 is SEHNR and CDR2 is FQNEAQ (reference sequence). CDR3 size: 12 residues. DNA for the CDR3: TGTGCCAGCAGCTTGCGGGACAATGAGCAGTTCTTC. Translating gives CASSLRDNEQFF.

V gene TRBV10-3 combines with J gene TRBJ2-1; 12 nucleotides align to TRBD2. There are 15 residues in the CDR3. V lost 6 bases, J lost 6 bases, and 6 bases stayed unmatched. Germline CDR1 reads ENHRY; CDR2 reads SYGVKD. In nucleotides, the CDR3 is TGTGCCATCAGCCTAGCGGGAGGGCTGAGCAATGAGCAGTTCTTC. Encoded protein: CAISLAGGLSNEQFF.

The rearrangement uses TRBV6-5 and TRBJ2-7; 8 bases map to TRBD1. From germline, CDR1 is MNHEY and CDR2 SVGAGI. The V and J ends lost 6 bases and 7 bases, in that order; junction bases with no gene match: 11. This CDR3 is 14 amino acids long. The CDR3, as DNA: TGTGCCAGCAGGGTTTGGATAGACAGGGGTGAGCAGTACTTC. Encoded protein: CASRVWIDRGEQYF.

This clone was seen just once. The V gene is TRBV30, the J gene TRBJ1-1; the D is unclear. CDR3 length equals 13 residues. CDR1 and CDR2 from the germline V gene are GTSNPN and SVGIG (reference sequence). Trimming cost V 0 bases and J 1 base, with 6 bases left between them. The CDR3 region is CAWSVRWNTEAFF. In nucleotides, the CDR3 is TGTGCCTGGAGTGTACGTTGGAACACTGAAGCTTTCTTT.

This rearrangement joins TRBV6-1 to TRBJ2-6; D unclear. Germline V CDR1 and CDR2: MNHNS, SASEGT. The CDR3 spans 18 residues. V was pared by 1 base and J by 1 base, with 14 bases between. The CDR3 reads CASSEGLRRRSGANVLTF. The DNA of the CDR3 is TGTGCCAGCAGTGAAGGGTTGAGGCGACGGTCTGGGGCCAACGTCCTGACTTTC.

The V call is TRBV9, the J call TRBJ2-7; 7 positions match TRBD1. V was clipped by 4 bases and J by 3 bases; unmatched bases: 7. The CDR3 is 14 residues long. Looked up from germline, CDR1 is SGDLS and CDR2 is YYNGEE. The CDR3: CASSPGQRVYEQYF. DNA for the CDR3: TGTGCCAGCAGCCCGGGACAGCGAGTCTACGAGCAGTACTTC.

CDR3 DNA: TGTGCCAGCACCCCCTGGGCGGGGATTGCTTTCTTT. This codes for CASTPWAGIAFF. The chain recombines TRBV28 with TRBJ1-1; no firm D call. The CDR3 extends over 12 amino acids. V was clipped by 7 bases and J by 11 bases, with 17 bases between them. CDR1 is MDHEN and CDR2 is SYDVKM in the germline V gene.

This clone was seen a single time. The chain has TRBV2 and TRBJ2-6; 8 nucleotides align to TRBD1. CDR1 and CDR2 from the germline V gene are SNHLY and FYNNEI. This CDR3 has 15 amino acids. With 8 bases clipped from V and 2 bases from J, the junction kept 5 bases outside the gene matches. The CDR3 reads CASGEDRAGANVLTF. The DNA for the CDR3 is TGTGCCAGCGGGGAGGACAGGGCTGGGGCCAACGTCCTGACTTTC.

CDR3 protein: CAWRQIPGFYEQYF. The CDR3 region has the DNA TGTGCCTGGCGTCAAATTCCAGGGTTCTACGAGCAGTACTTC. The chain uses TRBV30 and TRBJ2-7; the D gene is possibly TRBD1 (5 bases). Between the trimmed V and J ends, which lost 5 bases and 3 bases, there was a span of 17 bases. CDR1 is GTSNPN, CDR2 SVGIG, per germline (reference sequence). The CDR3 contains 14 residues.

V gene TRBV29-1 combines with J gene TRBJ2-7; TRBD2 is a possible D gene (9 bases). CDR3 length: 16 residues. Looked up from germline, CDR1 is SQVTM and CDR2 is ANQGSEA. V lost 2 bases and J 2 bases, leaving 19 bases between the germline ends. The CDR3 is CSVEQGASGKTYEQYF. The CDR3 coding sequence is TGCAGCGTTGAACAGGGGGCTAGCGGGAAAACCTACGAGCAGTACTTC.

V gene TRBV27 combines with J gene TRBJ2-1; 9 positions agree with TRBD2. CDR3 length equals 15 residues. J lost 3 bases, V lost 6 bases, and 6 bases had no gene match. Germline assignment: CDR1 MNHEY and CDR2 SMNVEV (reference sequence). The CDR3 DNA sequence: TGTGCCAGCAGAGCCGCTAGCGGGAACTACAATGAGCAGTTCTTC. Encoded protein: CASRAASGNYNEQFF.

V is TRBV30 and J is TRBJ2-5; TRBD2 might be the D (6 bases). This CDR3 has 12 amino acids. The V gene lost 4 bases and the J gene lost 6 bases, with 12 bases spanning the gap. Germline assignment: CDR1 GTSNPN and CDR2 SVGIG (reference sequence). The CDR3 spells CAWNSGGKTQYF. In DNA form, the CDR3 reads TGTGCCTGGAATAGCGGAGGAAAGACCCAGTACTTC.

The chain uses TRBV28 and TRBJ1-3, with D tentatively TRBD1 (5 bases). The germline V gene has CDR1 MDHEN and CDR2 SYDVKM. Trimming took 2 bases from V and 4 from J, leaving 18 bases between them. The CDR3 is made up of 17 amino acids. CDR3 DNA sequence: TGTGCCAGCAGTTTACCGATCGGGGGTATGGGCGGAAACACCATATATTTT. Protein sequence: CASSLPIGGMGGNTIYF.